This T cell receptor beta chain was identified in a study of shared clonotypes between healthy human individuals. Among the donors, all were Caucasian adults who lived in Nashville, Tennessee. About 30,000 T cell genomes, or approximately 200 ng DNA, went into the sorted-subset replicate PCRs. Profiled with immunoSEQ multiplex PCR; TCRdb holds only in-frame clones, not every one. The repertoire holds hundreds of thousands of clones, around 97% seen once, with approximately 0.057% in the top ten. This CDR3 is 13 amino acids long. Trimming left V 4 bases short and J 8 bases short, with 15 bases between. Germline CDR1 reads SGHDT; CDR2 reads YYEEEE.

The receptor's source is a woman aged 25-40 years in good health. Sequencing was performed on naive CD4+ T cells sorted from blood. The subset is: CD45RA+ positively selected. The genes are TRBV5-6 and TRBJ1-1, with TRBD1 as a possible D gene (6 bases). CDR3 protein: CASSSPGTSEAFF. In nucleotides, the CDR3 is TGTGCCAGCAGCAGTCCCGGGACATCCGAAGCTTTCTTT.